This T cell receptor (beta chain) derives from a study of shared clonotypes between healthy human individuals. General study points: Naive CD4 clonotypes overlapped across a few donors at about 5.2%.

Clones were sequenced by immunoSEQ multiplex PCR, and TCRdb holds only the in-frame ones, with some missing. Altogether around 1 million clones are present, approximately 76% being singletons, with the ten largest covering 1.5%. Worth noting for this clone: The antigen is not known.

The CDR3 spans 15 residues. Germline V gene sequence: CDR1 SNHLY, CDR2 FYNNEI. Trimming stripped 10 bases from V and 3 bases from J, with 21 bases between. The chain has TRBV2 and TRBJ2-5, with D maybe TRBD1 (5 bases). The TCR originated in a young man in good health. The material sequenced was memory CD4+ T cells sorted from blood. Subset here: CD45RA-negative fraction. CDR3 bases: TGTGCCACCCAGAAAGGGGCTCCTACAAAAGAGACCCAGTACTTC. This codes for CATQKGAPTKETQYF.